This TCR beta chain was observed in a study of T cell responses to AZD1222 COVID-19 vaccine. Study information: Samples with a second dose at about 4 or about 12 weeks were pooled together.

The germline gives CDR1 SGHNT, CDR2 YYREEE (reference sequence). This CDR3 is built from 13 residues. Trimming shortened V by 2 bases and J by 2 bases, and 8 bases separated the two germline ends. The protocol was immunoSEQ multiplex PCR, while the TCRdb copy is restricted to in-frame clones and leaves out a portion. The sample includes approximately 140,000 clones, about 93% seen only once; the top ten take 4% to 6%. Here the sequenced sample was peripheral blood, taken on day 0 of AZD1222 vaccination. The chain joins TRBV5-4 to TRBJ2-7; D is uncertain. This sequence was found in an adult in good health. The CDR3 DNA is TGTGCCAGCAGCTTACCGGGCCCCTACGAGCAGTACTTC. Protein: CASSLPGPYEQYF.